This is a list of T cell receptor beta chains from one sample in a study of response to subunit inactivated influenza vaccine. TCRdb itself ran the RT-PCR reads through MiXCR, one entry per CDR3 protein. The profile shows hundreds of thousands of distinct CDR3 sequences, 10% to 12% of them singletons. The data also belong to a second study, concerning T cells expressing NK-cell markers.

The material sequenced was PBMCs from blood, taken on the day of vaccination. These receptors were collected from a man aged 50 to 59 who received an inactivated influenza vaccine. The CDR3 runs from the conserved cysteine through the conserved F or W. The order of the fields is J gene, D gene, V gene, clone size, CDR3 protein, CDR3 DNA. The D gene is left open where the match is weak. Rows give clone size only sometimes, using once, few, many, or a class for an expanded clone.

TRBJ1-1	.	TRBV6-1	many	CASTVRRGAEAFF	TGTGCCAGCACCGTCCGCAGAGGCGCTGAAGCTTTCTTT
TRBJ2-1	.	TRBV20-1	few	CSATPQESSYNEQFF	TGCAGTGCGACCCCTCAGGAGAGCTCCTACAATGAGCAGTTCTTC
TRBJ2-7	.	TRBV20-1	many	CSASLTAYEQYF	TGCAGTGCCTCACTGACAGCCTACGAGCAGTACTTC
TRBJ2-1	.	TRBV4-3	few	CASSQDPWEWAEQFF	TGCGCCAGCAGCCAAGATCCGTGGGAGTGGGCTGAGCAGTTCTTC
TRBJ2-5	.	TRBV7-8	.	CASSPRHGGGETQYF	TGTGCCAGCAGCCCCCGACACGGAGGGGGTGAGACCCAGTACTTC
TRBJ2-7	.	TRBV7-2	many	CASSLLRRSSYEQYF	TGTGCCAGCAGCTTATTACGGAGGAGCTCCTACGAGCAGTACTTC
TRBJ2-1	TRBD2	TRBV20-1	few	CSASKTSGGEQFF	TGCAGTGCTAGTAAGACTAGCGGGGGTGAGCAGTTCTTC
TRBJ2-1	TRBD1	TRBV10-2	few	CASRFPGQGSFF	TGCGCCAGCAGGTTTCCGGGACAGGGTAGTTTCTTC
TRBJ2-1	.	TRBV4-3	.	CASSQDYGSRYNEQFF	TGCGCCAGCAGCCAAGATTATGGGAGCCGCTACAATGAGCAGTTCTTC
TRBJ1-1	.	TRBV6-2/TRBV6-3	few	CASSYMLLNTEAFF	TGTGCCAGCAGTTACATGTTGCTGAACACTGAAGCTTTCTTT
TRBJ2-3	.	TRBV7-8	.	CASSPLDSTDTQYF	TGTGCCAGCAGCCCATTGGACAGCACAGATACGCAGTATTTT
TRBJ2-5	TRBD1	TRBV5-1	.	CASSSQGRETQYF	TGCGCCAGCAGCTCACAGGGGCGAGAGACCCAGTACTTC
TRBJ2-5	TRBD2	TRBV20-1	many	CSAPGAGDRETQYF	TGCAGTGCGCCCGGGGCGGGAGATAGGGAGACCCAGTACTTC
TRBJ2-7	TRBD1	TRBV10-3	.	CAISDRTGTYEQYF	TGTGCCATCTCAGACCGGACAGGGACATACGAGCAGTACTTC
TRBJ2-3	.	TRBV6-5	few	CASSYTGGSRTDTQYF	TGTGCCAGCAGTTATACGGGGGGCTCTCGCACAGATACGCAGTATTTT
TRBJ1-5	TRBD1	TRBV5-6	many	CASSADRGLSNQPQHF	TGTGCCAGCAGCGCGGACAGGGGATTGAGCAATCAGCCCCAGCATTTT
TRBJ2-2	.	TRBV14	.	CASSQGGNTGELFF	TGTGCCAGCAGCCAAGGCGGGAACACCGGGGAGCTGTTTTTT
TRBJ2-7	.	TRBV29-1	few	CSVAPSFYEQYF	TGCAGCGTTGCACCCAGCTTTTACGAGCAGTACTTC
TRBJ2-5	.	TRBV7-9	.	CASSLRDTQETQYF	TGTGCCAGCAGCCTCCGGGACACACAAGAGACCCAGTACTTC
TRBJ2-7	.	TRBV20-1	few	CSASSATGEQYF	TGCAGTGCTAGCAGTGCCACGGGGGAGCAGTACTTC
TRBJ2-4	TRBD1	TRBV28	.	CASSFLRDSLAKNIQYF	TGTGCCAGCAGTTTCCTAAGGGACAGTCTAGCCAAAAACATTCAGTACTTC
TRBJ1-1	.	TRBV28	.	CASSTPPSSDTEAFF	TGTGCCAGCAGTACGCCGCCCTCCTCAGACACTGAAGCTTTCTTT
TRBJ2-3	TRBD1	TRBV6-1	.	CASSGSRTGGTDTQYF	TGTGCCAGCAGTGGCTCCAGGACAGGGGGCACAGATACGCAGTATTTT
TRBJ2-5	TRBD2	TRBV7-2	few	CASSRGTSGGQETQYF	TGTGCCAGCAGCCGCGGGACTAGCGGGGGCCAAGAGACCCAGTACTTC
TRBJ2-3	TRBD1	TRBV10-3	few	CAISARGGSADTQYF	TGTGCCATCAGTGCACGAGGGGGCAGCGCAGATACGCAGTATTTT
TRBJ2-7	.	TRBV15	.	CATSKGGYSSYEQYF	TGTGCCACCAGCAAGGGGGGATATTCCTCCTACGAGCAGTACTTC
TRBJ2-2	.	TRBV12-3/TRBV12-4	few	CASSRGRSGTGELFF	TGTGCCAGCAGTCGGGGAAGGTCTGGTACCGGGGAGCTGTTTTTT
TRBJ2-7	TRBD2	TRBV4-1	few	CASGTRMAGYYEQYF	TGCGCCAGCGGGACTAGAATGGCGGGATACTACGAGCAGTACTTC
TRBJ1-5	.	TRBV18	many	CASSRTSLGGNQPQHF	TGTGCCAGCTCACGGACATCCCTTGGAGGCAATCAGCCCCAGCATTTT
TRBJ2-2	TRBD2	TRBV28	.	CASKVAGTGELFF	TGTGCCAGCAAGGTAGCGGGAACCGGGGAGCTGTTTTTT
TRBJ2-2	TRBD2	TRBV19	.	CASRNPGLATGELFF	TGTGCCAGTAGGAATCCGGGACTAGCCACCGGGGAGCTGTTTTTT
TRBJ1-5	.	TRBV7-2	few	CASSLEGWQPQHF	TGTGCCAGCAGCTTAGAGGGGTGGCAGCCCCAGCATTTT
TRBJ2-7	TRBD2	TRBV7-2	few	CASSSLAGISYEQYF	TGTGCCAGCAGCTCGCTAGCGGGCATCTCCTACGAGCAGTACTTC
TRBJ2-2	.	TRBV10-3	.	CAITPTSSNTGELFF	TGTGCCATCACCCCAACTAGCTCCAACACCGGGGAGCTGTTTTTT
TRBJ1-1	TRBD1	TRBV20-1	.	CSARDRGLNTEAFF	TGCAGTGCACGGGACAGGGGGCTTAACACTGAAGCTTTCTTT
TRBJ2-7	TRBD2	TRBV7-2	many	CASSLPIDSGRATRIYF	TGTGCCAGCAGCTTACCCATAGATAGCGGGAGGGCTACCCGAATATACTTC
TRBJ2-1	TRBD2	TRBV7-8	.	CASSRTSGSLEQFF	TGTGCCAGCAGCAGGACTAGCGGGAGCTTAGAGCAGTTCTTC
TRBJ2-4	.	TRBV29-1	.	CSVVTGHANIQYF	TGCAGCGTTGTGACGGGACATGCCAACATTCAGTACTTC
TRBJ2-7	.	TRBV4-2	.	CASSLELGAYEQYF	TGTGCCAGCAGCCTAGAACTAGGGGCCTACGAGCAGTACTTC
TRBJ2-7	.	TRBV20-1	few	CSAREFGSLVDEQYF	TGCAGTGCTAGAGAGTTCGGGAGTTTGGTAGACGAGCAGTACTTC